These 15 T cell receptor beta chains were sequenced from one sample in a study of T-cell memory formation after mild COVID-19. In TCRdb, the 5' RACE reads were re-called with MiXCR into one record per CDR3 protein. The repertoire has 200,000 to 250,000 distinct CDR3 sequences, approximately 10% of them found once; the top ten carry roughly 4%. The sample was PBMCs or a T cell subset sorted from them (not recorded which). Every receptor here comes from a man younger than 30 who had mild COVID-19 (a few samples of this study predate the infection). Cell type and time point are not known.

The CDR3 DNA sequence: TGTGCCAGCAGGGAGTATAGACAAGAGACCCAGTACTTC. Translation gives CASREYRQETQYF. The rearrangement uses TRBV6-2 or TRBV6-3 and TRBJ2-5, with unresolved D. Germline V gives CDR1 MNHEY, CDR2 SVGEGT. Between the trimmed V and J ends, which lost 6 bases and 2 bases, there was a span of 10 bases. The CDR3 covers 13 residues.

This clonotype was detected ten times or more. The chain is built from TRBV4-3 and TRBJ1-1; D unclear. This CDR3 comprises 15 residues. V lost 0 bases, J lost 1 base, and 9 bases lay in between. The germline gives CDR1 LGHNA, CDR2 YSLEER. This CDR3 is CASSQDPGANTEAFF. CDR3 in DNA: TGCGCCAGCAGCCAAGATCCGGGCGCGAACACTGAAGCTTTCTTT.

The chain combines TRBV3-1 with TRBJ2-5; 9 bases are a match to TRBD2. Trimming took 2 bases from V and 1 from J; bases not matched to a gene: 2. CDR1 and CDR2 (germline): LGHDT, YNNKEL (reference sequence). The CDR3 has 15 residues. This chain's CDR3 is CASSQRGGAQETQYF. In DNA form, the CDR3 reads TGTGCCAGCAGCCAACGCGGGGGGGCCCAAGAGACCCAGTACTTC.

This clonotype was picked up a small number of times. As DNA, the CDR3 is TGCAGTGCTAGGACTGCGTTGGGTGAGCAGTTCTTC. Translation gives CSARTALGEQFF. This rearrangement joins TRBV20-1 to TRBJ2-1; D is unresolved. The CDR3 extends over 12 amino acids. CDR1 DFQATT and CDR2 SNEGSKA come from the germline V gene (reference sequence). Trimming cost V 3 bases and J 9 bases, with 12 bases left between them.

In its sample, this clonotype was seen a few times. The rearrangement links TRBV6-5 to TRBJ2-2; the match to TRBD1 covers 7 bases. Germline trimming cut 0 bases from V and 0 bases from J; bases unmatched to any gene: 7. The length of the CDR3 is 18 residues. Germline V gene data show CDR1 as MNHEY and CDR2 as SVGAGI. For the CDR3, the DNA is TGTGCCAGCAGTTACTCGAGAGGGGGCGCACCGAACACCGGGGAGCTGTTTTTT. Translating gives CASSYSRGGAPNTGELFF.

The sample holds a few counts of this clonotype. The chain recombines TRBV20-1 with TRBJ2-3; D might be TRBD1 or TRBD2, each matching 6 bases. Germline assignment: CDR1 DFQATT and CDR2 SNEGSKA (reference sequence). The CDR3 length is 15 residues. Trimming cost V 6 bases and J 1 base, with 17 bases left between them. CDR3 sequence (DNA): TGCAGTGCCGGGGGCAGGTCCGGGGGCACAGATACGCAGTATTTT. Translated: CSAGGRSGGTDTQYF.

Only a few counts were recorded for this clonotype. The CDR3 DNA reads TGCGCCAGCAGCTTGCAAAAGGCTAGCGGGGTGGATACGCAGTATTTT. Encoded protein: CASSLQKASGVDTQYF. V usage is TRBV5-1 and J usage is TRBJ2-3, with 9 nucleotides matching TRBD2. V lost 1 base to trimming and J lost 6 bases; unmatched junction nucleotides: 9. Germline CDR1 is SGHRS and CDR2 is YFSETQ. The CDR3 has 16 residues.

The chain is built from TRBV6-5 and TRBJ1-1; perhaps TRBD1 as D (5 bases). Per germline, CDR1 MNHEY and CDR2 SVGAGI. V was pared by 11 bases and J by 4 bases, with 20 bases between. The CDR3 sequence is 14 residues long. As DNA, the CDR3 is TGTGCCTGCCGGGACCCCGTTGGTGGCACTGAAGCTTTCTTT. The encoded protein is CACRDPVGGTEAFF.

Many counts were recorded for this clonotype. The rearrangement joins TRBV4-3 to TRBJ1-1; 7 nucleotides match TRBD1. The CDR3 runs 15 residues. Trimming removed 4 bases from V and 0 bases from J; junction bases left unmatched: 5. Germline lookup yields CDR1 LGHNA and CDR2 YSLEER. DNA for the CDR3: TGCGCCAGCAGCCTAGGACAGGTCATGAACACTGAAGCTTTCTTT. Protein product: CASSLGQVMNTEAFF.

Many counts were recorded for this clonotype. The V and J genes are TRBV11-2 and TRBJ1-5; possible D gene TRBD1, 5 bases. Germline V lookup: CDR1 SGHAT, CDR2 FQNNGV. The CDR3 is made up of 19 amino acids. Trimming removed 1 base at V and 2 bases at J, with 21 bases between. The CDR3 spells CASSLGVGGIVVGNQPQHF. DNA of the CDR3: TGTGCCAGCAGCTTAGGGGTGGGGGGTATAGTGGTCGGCAATCAGCCCCAGCATTTT.

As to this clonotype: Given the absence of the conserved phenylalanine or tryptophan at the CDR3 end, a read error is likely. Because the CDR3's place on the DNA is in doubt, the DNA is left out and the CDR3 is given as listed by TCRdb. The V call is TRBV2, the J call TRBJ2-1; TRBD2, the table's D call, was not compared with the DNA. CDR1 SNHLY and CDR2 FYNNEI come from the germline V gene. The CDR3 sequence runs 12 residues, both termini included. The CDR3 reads CASGRQLVTPLL.

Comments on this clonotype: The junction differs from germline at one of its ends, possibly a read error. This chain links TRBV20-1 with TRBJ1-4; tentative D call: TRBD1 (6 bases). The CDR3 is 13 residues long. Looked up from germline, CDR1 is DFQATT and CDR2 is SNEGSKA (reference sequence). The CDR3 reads CSARGQPNEKLFF. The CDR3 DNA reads TGCAGTGCAAGAGGACAGCCGAATGAAAAACTGTTTTTT.

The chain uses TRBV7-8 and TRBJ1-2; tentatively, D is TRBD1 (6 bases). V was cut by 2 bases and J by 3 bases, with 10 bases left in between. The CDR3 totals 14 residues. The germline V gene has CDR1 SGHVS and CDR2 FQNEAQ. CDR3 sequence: CASSLTGSDYGYTF. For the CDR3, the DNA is TGTGCCAGCAGCTTAACAGGGTCTGACTATGGCTACACCTTC.

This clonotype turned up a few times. CDR3 coding DNA: TGTGCCAGCATCAAAAACCCTGGGGGCACTGAAGCTTTCTTT. Its translation: CASIKNPGGTEAFF. The chain uses TRBV27 and TRBJ1-1; D possibly corresponds to TRBD1 (5 bases). Germline V gene data show CDR1 as MNHEY and CDR2 as SMNVEV (reference sequence). The CDR3 is 14 residues long. Between the trimmed V and J ends, which lost 7 bases and 4 bases, there was a span of 16 bases.

DNA of the CDR3: TGCGCCAGCAGCCGTCTCCCCGGTGGAGGGGCTAACTATGGCTACACCTTC. This translates into CASSRLPGGGANYGYTF. This sequence joins TRBV4-1 and TRBJ1-2; tentatively, D is TRBD1 (5 bases). CDR1 is MGHRA and CDR2 is YSYEKL in the germline V gene. The V end lost 4 bases, the J end lost 0 bases, and 18 bases lay between the germline ends. This CDR3 has 17 amino acids.